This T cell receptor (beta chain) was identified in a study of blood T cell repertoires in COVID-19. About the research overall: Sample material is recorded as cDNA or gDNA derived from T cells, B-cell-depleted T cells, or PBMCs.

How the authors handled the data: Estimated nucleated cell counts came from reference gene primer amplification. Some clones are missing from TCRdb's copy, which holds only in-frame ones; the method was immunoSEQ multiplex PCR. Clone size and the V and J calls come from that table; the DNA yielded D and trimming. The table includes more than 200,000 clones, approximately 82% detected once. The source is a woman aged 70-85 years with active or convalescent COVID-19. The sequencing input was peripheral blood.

The CDR3 DNA follows: TGTGCCAGCAGCTTGGGGACAGGCGCAGATACGCAGTATTTT. Protein: CASSLGTGADTQYF. The chain joins TRBV5-5 to TRBJ2-3; 7 bases are a match to TRBD1. V lost 0 bases and J lost 4; bases outside the gene matches: 2. The CDR3 length is 14 residues. Germline CDR1 and CDR2: SGHKS and YYEKEE (reference sequence).